A single sample is the source of the 8 T cell receptor beta chains below, sequenced in a study of T cell responses to AZD1222 COVID-19 vaccine. Sequencing was performed with immunoSEQ multiplex PCR; in TCRdb, only in-frame clones are kept and a portion is missing. This sample yields some 150,000 clones, of which roughly 91% are seen a single time; about 1.9% belongs to the top ten. Sequencing was performed on peripheral blood, taken on day 0 of AZD1222 vaccination. These TCRs come from an adult in good health.

The chain couples TRBV3-1 (or the pseudogene TRBV3-2) to TRBJ2-5; 12 bases match TRBD2. The V gene's germline CDR1 is LGHDT and CDR2 YNNKEL (reference sequence). The CDR3 is 15 amino acids. J lost 3 bases, V lost 6 bases, and 5 bases had no gene match. For the CDR3, the DNA is TGTGCCAGCAGGGAGACTAGCGGGGGAGAAGAGACCCAGTACTTC. It yields the protein CASRETSGGEETQYF.

This chain uses TRBV6-5 with TRBJ2-3; 12 bases match TRBD2. V shed 4 bases, J shed 7 bases, and the junction held 3 bases outside the gene matches. This CDR3 is 14 amino acids long. The germline V gene encodes CDR1 MNHEY and CDR2 SVGAGI. CDR3 in amino acids: CASSSTSGGYTQYF. The CDR3 DNA reads TGTGCCAGCAGTTCGACTAGCGGGGGTTATACGCAGTATTTT.

The chain uses TRBV29-1 and TRBJ1-1, with D perhaps TRBD1 (6 bases). Per the germline V gene, CDR1 is SQVTM and CDR2 is ANQGSEA. This CDR3 contains 12 residues. V lost 7 bases to trimming and J lost 4 bases, with 13 bases between them. The CDR3 spells CSAQRGATEAFF. CDR3 nucleotide sequence: TGCAGCGCTCAGAGGGGGGCCACTGAAGCTTTCTTT.

This clone has more than one count but fewer than ten. The rearrangement joins TRBV20-1 to TRBJ1-2; 7 nucleotides align to TRBD1. In germline, CDR1 is DFQATT, CDR2 SNEGSKA (reference sequence). CDR3 size: 12 residues. The V segment lost 3 bases and the J segment 12 bases; nucleotides outside the gene matches: 10. CDR3 sequence: CSASIPGQRDTF. The CDR3 bases are TGCAGTGCTAGTATCCCGGGACAGAGGGACACCTTC.

The rearrangement links TRBV6-5 to TRBJ2-7, with D possibly called TRBD1 or TRBD2 (5 bases each). The CDR3 is 15 residues long. The V gene's germline CDR1 is MNHEY and CDR2 SVGAGI. The V end was cut by 0 bases, the J end by 2 bases, with 11 bases between. The CDR3 DNA reads TGTGCCAGCAGTTACTCGACGGGGCCCCCCTACGAGCAGTACTTC. Translated: CASSYSTGPPYEQYF.

The chain couples TRBV7-9 to TRBJ2-2; D not certain. The CDR3 runs to 14 residues. The V end was cut by 5 bases, the J end by 3 bases, with 10 bases between. CDR1 and CDR2 from the germline V gene are SEHNR and FQNEAQ (reference sequence). CDR3 DNA: TGTGCCAGCAGCCCTAACTCGGACACCGGGGAGCTGTTTTTT. Its translation is CASSPNSDTGELFF.

The CDR3 reads CATSRDGQSSYEQYF. The CDR3, as DNA: TGTGCCACCAGCAGAGATGGACAGAGCTCCTACGAGCAGTACTTC. The rearrangement links TRBV15 to TRBJ2-7; possibly TRBD1 for D (6 bases). The CDR3 spans 15 residues. Per the germline V gene, CDR1 is LNHNV and CDR2 is YYDKDF (reference sequence). Trimming removed 0 bases from V and 0 bases from J, with 9 bases in between. Drawing the rest from reference TRBV15 and TRBJ2-7, the complete variable domain is DAMVIQNPRYQVTQFGKPVTLSCSQTLNHNVMYWYQQKSSQAPKLLFHYYDKDFNNEADTPDNFQSRRPNTSFCFLDIRSPGLGDTAMYLCATSRDGQSSYEQYFGPGTRLTVT.

The chain couples TRBV29-1 to TRBJ2-5, with 13 bases lining up with TRBD2. The V gene's germline CDR1 is SQVTM and CDR2 ANQGSEA. The V and J ends lost 8 bases and 7 bases, in that order; junction bases with no gene match: 19. The CDR3 length is 17 residues. The CDR3 loop reads CSLSGTSGAICKMTQYF. The CDR3 DNA is TGCAGCCTCTCCGGGACTAGCGGGGCCATATGCAAGATGACCCAGTACTTC.